What follows describes a single TCR beta chain. The target antigen is unknown. 60 Vbeta and 13 Jbeta primers were used in PCR. Sequenced by immunoSEQ multiplex PCR; TCRdb stores in-frame clones only, minus some. The sample gives under 150,000 clones, 76% of which show up once; about 1.8% is in the top ten. V was clipped by 5 bases and J by 8 bases, with 12 bases between them. The CDR3 runs to 13 residues. Germline V lookup: CDR1 SGHVS, CDR2 FNYEAQ. The data originate from a study of cytomegalovirus exposure and HLA in healthy donors. Whole-study findings and limits: The classifier reportedly diagnosed cytomegalovirus status with high specificity and sensitivity. Exclusion as indistinguishable affected some V segments, including TRBV6-2 and TRBV6-3. Most of the CMV-associated TCR beta chains (in a later analysis) appeared to be HLA-restricted.

The V and J genes are TRBV7-6 and TRBJ1-4, with a possible D match to TRBD1 (6 bases). Source material: PBMCs. The source is a female donor in good health and CMV-seropositive. The CDR3 here is CASSQQRGEKLFF. DNA for the CDR3: TGTGCCAGCAGCCAGCAGAGGGGGGAAAAACTGTTTTTT.